The sequence of this T cell receptor (beta chain) was determined in a study of OX40 agonist ivuxolimab in advanced cancers. The V end lost 3 bases, the J end lost 1 base, and 9 bases lay between the germline ends. The CDR3 contains 14 residues. The germline V gene has CDR1 MNHEY and CDR2 SMNVEV (reference sequence). Systemic immunosuppression or autoimmune disease history was grounds to exclude patients. Sequenced by immunoSEQ multiplex PCR; TCRdb stores in-frame clones only, minus some. The data contain 100,000 to 150,000 clones, less than 95% of them singletons. The chain joins TRBV27 to TRBJ1-1, with D possibly TRBD1 on 5 matching bases. The receptor's source is an adult with an advanced solid tumor such as melanoma, head and neck, liver or kidney cancer. The specimen was CD4+ or CD8+ T cells sorted from blood, collected in a trial of the OX40 agonist ivuxolimab. CDR3 in amino acids: CASSFGGGNTEAFF. CDR3 coding DNA: TGTGCCAGCAGTTTCGGTGGGGGGAACACTGAAGCTTTCTTT.